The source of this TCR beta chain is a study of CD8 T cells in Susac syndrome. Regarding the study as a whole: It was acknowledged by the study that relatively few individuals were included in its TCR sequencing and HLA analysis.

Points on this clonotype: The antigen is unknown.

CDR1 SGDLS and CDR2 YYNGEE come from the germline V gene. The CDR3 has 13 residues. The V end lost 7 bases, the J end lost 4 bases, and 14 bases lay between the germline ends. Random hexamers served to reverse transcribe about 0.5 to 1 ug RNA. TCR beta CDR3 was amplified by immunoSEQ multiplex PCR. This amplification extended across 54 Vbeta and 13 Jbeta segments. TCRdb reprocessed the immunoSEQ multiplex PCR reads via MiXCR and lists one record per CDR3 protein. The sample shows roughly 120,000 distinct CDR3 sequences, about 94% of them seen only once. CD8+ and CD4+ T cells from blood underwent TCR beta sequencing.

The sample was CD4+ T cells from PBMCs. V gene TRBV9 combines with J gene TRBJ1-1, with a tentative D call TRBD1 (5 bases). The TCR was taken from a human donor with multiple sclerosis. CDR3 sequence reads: CASGVRGSTEAFF. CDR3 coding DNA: TGTGCCAGCGGGGTAAGGGGTAGCACTGAAGCTTTCTTT.